The TCR beta chain under discussion was sequenced for a study of cytotoxic CD8 clonotypes in ibrutinib-treated CLL. Study-wide background: After a median of about 62 months, roughly 14 patients stayed remitted and some 12 progressed; responses had been partial in roughly 25 and complete in 2. With a range of 6 to 36, the median treatment time before response samples were taken was over 9 months.

Clones were sequenced by immunoSEQ multiplex PCR, and TCRdb holds only the in-frame ones, with some missing. The table shows about 310,000 clones, with almost 80% occurring only once. A word on this clone: Antigen unknown.

The V and J ends lost 5 bases and 4 bases, in that order; junction bases with no gene match: 16. The V gene's germline CDR1 is SEHNR and CDR2 FQNEAQ (reference sequence). This CDR3 contains 17 residues. General study points: At the start, clonality exceeded age-matched healthy donors and followed circulating CD8+ T-cell counts.

Sequenced material: PBMCs, taken before ibrutinib treatment. The source is a human donor with chronic lymphocytic leukemia. This chain connects TRBV7-9 to TRBJ1-1; 7 nucleotides match TRBD1. The CDR3 loop reads CASSVGAGGTKSTEAFF. CDR3 in DNA: TGTGCCAGCAGCGTAGGGGCAGGGGGTACGAAGAGCACTGAAGCTTTCTTT.